A single TCR beta chain is shown here with its context. Its antigen is unidentified. These data belong to a study of cytomegalovirus exposure and HLA in healthy donors. Notes on the study in general: There were approximately 150 TCR beta chains listed as cytomegalovirus-associated. Accounts indicate the classifier identified cytomegalovirus status with strong specificity and sensitivity.

The primer mix had 60 Vbeta and 13 Jbeta primers. The table came from immunoSEQ multiplex PCR; TCRdb's copy has only in-frame clones and leaves some out. Among fewer than 150,000 clones listed, 15% to 17% were seen once. The CDR3 totals 13 residues. Trimming cost V 6 bases and J 10 bases; bases outside gene matches: 14. Germline V gives CDR1 SQVTM, CDR2 ANQGSEA. The J gene is TRBJ1-2, the V gene TRBV29-1, with 7 bases that match TRBD1. Sequencing input: PBMCs. The receptor's source is a woman under 30 in good health and CMV-seronegative. CDR3: CSVGQSPLDDYTF. The CDR3 bases are TGCAGCGTGGGACAGTCCCCTCTTGACGACTACACCTTC.